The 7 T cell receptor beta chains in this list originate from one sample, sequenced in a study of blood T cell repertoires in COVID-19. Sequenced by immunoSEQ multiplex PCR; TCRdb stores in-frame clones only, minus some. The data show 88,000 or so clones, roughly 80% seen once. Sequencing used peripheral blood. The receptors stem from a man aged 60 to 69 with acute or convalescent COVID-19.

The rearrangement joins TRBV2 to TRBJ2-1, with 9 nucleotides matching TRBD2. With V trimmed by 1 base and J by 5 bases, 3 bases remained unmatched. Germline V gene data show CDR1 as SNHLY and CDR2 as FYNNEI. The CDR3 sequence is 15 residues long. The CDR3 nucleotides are TGTGCCAGCAGTGAAGAGGCTAGCGGGAACAATGAGCAGTTCTTC. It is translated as CASSEEASGNNEQFF.

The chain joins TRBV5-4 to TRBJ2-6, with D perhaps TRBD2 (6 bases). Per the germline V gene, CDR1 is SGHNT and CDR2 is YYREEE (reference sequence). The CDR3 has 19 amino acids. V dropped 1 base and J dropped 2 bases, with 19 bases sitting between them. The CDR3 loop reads CASSLPGERFGAGANVLTF. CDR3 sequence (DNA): TGTGCCAGCAGCTTGCCGGGGGAACGTTTCGGGGCTGGGGCCAACGTCCTGACTTTC.

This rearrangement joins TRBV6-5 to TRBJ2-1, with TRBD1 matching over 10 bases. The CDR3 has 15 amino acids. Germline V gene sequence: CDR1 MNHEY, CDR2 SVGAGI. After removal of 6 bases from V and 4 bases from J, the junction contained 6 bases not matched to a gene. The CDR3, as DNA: TGTGCCAGCAGGGTGGACAGGGGGATATACAATGAGCAGTTCTTC. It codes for CASRVDRGIYNEQFF.

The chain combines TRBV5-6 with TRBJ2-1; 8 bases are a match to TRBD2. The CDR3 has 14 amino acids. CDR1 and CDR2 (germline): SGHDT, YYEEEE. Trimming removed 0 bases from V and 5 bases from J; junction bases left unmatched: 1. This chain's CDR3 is CASSLGLANNEQFF. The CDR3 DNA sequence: TGTGCCAGCAGCTTGGGACTAGCGAACAATGAGCAGTTCTTC.

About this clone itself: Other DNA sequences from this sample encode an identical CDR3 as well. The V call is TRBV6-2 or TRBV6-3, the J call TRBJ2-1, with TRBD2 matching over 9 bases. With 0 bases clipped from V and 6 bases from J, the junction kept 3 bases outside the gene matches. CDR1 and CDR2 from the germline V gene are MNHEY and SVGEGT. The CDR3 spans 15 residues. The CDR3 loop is CASSYSGGRANEQFF. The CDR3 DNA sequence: TGTGCCAGCAGTTACTCGGGCGGGAGGGCCAATGAGCAGTTCTTC.

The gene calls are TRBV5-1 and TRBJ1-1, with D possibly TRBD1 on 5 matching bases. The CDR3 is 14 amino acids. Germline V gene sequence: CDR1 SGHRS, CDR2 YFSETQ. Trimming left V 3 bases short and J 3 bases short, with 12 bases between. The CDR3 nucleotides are TGCGCCAGCAGCTCCAGGGCTGGGGACACTGAAGCTTTCTTT. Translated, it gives CASSSRAGDTEAFF.

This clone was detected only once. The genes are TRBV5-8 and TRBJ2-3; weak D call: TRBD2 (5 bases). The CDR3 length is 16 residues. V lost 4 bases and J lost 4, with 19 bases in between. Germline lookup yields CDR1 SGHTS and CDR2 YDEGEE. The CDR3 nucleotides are TGTGCCAGCAGCCCTGCGGCGGGTGGTAAGGCAGATACGCAGTATTTT. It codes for CASSPAAGGKADTQYF.